One and the same sample provided the 8 T cell receptor beta chains below, sequenced in a study of cytomegalovirus exposure and HLA in healthy donors. Researchers ran the PCR with 60 Vbeta and 13 Jbeta primers. Only in-frame clones appear in the TCRdb table, and some are missing; sequencing was by immunoSEQ multiplex PCR. The repertoire holds tens of thousands of clones, with about three quarters as singletons. Specimen: PBMCs. Receptors originate from a male donor in good health and CMV-seropositive.

The V call is TRBV9, the J call TRBJ1-5; 11 bases are a match to TRBD1. V dropped 6 bases and J dropped 8; count of bases not matched to a gene: 13. The CDR3 sequence is 16 residues long. CDR1 SGDLS and CDR2 YYNGEE come from the germline V gene. Here the CDR3 reads CASKGRTGGWGEPQHF. The CDR3 nucleotides read TGTGCCAGCAAGGGTAGGACAGGGGGCTGGGGTGAGCCCCAGCATTTT.

This clone is a singleton in its sample. V and J are TRBV27 and TRBJ2-2; 7 bases are shared with TRBD1. In germline, CDR1 is MNHEY, CDR2 SMNVEV (reference sequence). This CDR3 region has 19 residues. The ends lost 0 bases at V and 1 base at J; junction bases unmatched: 11. The CDR3 loop is CASSLSWVPGTVNTGELFF. The CDR3 DNA is TGTGCCAGCAGTTTATCCTGGGTCCCGGGGACAGTGAACACCGGGGAGCTGTTTTTT.

In regard to this clone: Other DNA variants within this sample encode the same CDR3. The rearrangement links TRBV4-3 to TRBJ2-2, with unresolved D. The CDR3 is 15 residues long. Germline-derived CDR1 and CDR2 are LGHNA and YSLEER. The germline V and J ends were trimmed by 1 base and 0 bases, with 6 bases remaining between them. CDR3 residues: CASSQAGTNTGELFF. The DNA of the CDR3 is TGCGCCAGCAGCCAAGCAGGAACGAACACCGGGGAGCTGTTTTTT.

The rearrangement links TRBV7-9 to TRBJ1-2; D might be TRBD1 (5 bases). Germline V CDR1 and CDR2: SEHNR, FQNEAQ (reference sequence). The CDR3 totals 16 residues. V lost 4 bases to trimming and J lost 4 bases, with 19 bases between them. The CDR3, as DNA: TGTGCCAGCAGCTCAGGGTGGTGGTTGCCGAGCTATGGCTACACCTTC. Its translation: CASSSGWWLPSYGYTF.

The rearrangement uses TRBV2 and TRBJ2-1; TRBD2 might be the D (6 bases). The CDR3 consists of 12 residues. The V and J ends lost 6 bases and 5 bases respectively, with 8 bases between them. Germline V gene lookup returns CDR1 SNHLY and CDR2 FYNNEI. In DNA, the CDR3 is TGTGCCAGCAGACCTAGCGACAATGAGCAGTTCTTC. Protein: CASRPSDNEQFF. Supplemented by reference TRBV2 and TRBJ2-1, the full variable domain reads EPEVTQTPSHQVTQMGQEVILRCVPISNHLYFYWYRQILGQKVEFLVSFYNNEISEKSEIFDDQFSVERPDGSNFTLKIRSTKLEDSAMYFCASRPSDNEQFFGPGTRLTVL.

The chain employs TRBV28 and TRBJ1-2; D ambiguous. The CDR3 spans 12 residues. V lost 5 bases to trimming and J lost 7 bases, with 11 bases between them. Germline CDR1 MDHEN, CDR2 SYDVKM. This CDR3 reads CASSPPRGGYTF. CDR3 bases: TGTGCCAGCAGTCCTCCTCGGGGTGGCTACACCTTC.

The rearrangement joins TRBV13 to TRBJ2-7, with TRBD2 identical over 9 bases. The CDR3 extends over 15 amino acids. The V gene's germline CDR1 is PRHDT and CDR2 FYEKMQ (reference sequence). Germline trimming cut 0 bases from V and 5 bases from J; bases unmatched to any gene: 5. The CDR3 sequence is CASSLGVSGSHEQYF. CDR3 DNA sequence: TGTGCCAGCAGCTTAGGTGTTAGCGGGAGTCACGAGCAGTACTTC.

J is TRBJ1-3 and V is TRBV14; D possibly corresponds to TRBD1 (6 bases). The V gene's germline CDR1 is SGHDN and CDR2 FVKESK. The length of the CDR3 is 19 residues. Between the trimmed V and J ends, which lost 5 bases and 1 base, there was a span of 24 bases. CDR3 sequence: CASSLQSGTRLSSGNTIYF. CDR3 in DNA: TGTGCCAGCAGCTTACAGTCCGGGACAAGGCTATCTTCTGGAAACACCATATATTTT.